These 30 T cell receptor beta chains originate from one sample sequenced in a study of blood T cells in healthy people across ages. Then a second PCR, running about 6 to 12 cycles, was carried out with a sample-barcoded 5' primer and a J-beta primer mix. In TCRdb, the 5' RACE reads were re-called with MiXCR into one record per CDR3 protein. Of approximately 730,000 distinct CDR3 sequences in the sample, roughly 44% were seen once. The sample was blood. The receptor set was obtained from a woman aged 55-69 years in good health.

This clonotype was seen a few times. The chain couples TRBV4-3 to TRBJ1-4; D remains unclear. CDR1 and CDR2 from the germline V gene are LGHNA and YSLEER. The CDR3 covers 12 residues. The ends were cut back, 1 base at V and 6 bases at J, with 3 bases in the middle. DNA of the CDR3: TGCGCCAGCAGCCAAGCGGATGAAAAACTGTTTTTT. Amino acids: CASSQADEKLFF.

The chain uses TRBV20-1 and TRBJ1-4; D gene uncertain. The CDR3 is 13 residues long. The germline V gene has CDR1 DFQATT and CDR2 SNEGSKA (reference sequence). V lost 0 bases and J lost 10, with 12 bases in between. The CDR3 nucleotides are TGCAGTGCTAGAGATGGGAGTGGTGGAAAACTGTTTTTT. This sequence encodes CSARDGSGGKLFF.

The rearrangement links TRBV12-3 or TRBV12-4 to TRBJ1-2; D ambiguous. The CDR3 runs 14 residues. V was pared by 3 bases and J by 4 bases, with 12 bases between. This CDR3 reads CASSLPEAIYGYTF. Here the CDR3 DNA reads TGTGCCAGCAGTTTGCCTGAGGCTATCTATGGCTACACCTTC.

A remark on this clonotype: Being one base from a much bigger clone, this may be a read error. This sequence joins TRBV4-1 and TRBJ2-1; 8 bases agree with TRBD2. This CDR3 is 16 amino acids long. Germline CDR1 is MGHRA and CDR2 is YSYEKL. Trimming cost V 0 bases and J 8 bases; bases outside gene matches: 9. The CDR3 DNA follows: TGCGCCAGCAGCCAAGAAAGGCGGGGGGTAGGCTATGAGCAGTTCTTC. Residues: CASSQERRGVGYEQFF.

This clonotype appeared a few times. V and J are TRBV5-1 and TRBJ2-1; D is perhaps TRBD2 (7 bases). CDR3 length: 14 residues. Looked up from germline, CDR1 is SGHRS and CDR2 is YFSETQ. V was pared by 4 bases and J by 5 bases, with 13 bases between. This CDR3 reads CASSLRGPDNEQFF. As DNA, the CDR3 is TGCGCCAGCAGCCTGCGGGGGCCGGACAATGAGCAGTTCTTC.

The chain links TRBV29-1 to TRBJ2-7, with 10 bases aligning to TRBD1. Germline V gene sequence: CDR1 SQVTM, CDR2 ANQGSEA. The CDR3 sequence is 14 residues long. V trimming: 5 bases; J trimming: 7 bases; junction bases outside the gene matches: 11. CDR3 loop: CSVTDRGGNNEQYF. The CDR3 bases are TGCAGCGTTACGGACAGGGGGGGTAACAATGAGCAGTACTTC.

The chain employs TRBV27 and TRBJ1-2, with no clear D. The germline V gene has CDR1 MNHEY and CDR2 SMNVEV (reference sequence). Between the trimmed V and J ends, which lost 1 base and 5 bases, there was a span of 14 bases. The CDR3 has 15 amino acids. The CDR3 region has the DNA TGTGCCAGCAGTTTATGGGGATTAGCAGAATATGGCTACACCTTC. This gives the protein CASSLWGLAEYGYTF.

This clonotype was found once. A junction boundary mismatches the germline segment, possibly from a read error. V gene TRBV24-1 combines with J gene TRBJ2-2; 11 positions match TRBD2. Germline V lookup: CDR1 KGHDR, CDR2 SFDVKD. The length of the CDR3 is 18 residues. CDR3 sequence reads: CATSDSGLAASATGELFF. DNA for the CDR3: TGTGCCACCAGCGATTCGGGACTAGCGGCTAGTGCTACCGGGGAGCTGTTTTTT.

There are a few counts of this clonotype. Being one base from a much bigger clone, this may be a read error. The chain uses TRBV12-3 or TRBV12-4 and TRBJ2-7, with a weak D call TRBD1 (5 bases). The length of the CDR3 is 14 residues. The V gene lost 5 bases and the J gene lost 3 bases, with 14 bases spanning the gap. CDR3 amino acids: CASSVNRINYEQYF. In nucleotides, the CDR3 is TGTGCCAGCAGTGTAAACAGGATAAACTACGAGCAGTACTTC.

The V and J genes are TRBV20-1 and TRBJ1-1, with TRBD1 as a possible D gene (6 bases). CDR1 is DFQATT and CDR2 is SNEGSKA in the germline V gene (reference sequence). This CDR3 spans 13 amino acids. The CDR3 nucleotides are TGCAGGGCAACGGGGGCACTGAACACTGAAGCTTTCTTT. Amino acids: CRATGALNTEAFF.

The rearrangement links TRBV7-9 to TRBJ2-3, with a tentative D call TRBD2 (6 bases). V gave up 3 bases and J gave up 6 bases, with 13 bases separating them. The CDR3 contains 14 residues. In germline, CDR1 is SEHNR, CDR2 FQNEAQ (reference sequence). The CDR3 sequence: CASSFEAGGDTQYF. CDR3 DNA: TGTGCCAGCAGCTTTGAAGCCGGAGGGGATACGCAGTATTTT.

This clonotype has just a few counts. The CDR3 reads CASSLAIQARFTDTQYF. CDR3 in DNA: TGCGCCAGCAGCTTGGCGATACAAGCACGATTCACAGATACGCAGTATTTT. The chain has TRBV5-1 and TRBJ2-3; D gene uncertain. Per germline, CDR1 SGHRS and CDR2 YFSETQ. The CDR3 spans 17 residues. The V end was cut by 0 bases, the J end by 2 bases, with 16 bases between. The full variable domain, its missing parts supplied by reference TRBV5-1 and TRBJ2-3, is KAGVTQTPRYLIKTRGQQVTLSCSPISGHRSVSWYQQTPGQGLQFLFEYFSETQRNKGNFPGRFSGRQFSNSRSEMNVSTLELGDSALYLCASSLAIQARFTDTQYFGPGTRLTVL.

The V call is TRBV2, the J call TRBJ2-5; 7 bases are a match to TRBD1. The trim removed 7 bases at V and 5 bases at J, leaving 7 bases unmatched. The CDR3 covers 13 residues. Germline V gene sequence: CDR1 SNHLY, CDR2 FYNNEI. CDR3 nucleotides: TGTGCCAGCAAAGTGACAGGGTCGGAGACCCAGTACTTC. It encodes CASKVTGSETQYF.

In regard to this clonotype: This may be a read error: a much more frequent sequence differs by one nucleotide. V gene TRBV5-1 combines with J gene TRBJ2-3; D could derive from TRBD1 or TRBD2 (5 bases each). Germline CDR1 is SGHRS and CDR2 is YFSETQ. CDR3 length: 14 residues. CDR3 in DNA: TGCGCCAGCGGCTTGGGGGATCCCACAGATACGCAGTATTTT. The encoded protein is CASGLGDPTDTQYF.

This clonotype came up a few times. CDR3 coding DNA: TGCAGTGCTAGAGTGCTAGCGGGGCAAGAGACCCAGTACTTC. Translation: CSARVLAGQETQYF. The genes are TRBV20-1 and TRBJ2-5; 9 positions agree with TRBD2. The V segment lost 1 base and the J segment 2 bases; nucleotides outside the gene matches: 2. The CDR3 runs to 14 residues. Germline-derived CDR1 and CDR2 are DFQATT and SNEGSKA (reference sequence).

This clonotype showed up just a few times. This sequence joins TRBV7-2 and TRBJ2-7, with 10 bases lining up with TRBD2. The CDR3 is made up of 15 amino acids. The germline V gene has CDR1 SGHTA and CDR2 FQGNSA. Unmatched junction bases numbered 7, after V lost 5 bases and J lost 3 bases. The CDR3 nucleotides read TGTGCCAGCAGCCGTATGGGGACTAGCGACTACGAGCAGTACTTC. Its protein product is CASSRMGTSDYEQYF. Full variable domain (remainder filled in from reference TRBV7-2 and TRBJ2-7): GAGVSQSPSNKVTEKGKDVELRCDPISGHTALYWYRQSLGQGLEFLIYFQGNSAPDKSGLPSDRFSAERTGGSVSTLTIQRTQQEDSAVYLCASSRMGTSDYEQYFGPGTRLTVT.

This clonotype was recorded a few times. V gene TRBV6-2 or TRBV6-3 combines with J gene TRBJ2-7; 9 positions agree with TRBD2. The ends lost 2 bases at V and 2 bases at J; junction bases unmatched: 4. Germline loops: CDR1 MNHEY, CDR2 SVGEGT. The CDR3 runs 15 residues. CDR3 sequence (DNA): TGTGCCAGCAGTTACAGGACTAGCGAAACCTACGAGCAGTACTTC. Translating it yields CASSYRTSETYEQYF.

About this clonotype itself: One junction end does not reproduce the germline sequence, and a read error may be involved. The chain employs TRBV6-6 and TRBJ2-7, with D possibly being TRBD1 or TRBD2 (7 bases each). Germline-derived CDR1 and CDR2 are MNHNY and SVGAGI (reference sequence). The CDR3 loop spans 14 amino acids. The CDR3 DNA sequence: TGTACCAGCAGGGGGGGAGGGAGCTCCTACGGGCAGTACTTC. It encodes CTSRGGGSSYGQYF.

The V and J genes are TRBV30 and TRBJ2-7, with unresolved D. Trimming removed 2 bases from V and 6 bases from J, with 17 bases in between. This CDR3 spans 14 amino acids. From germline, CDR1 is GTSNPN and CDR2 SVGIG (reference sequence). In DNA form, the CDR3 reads TGTGCCTGGAGTACAACGAAAAGACATGCCGAGCAGTACTTC. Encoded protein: CAWSTTKRHAEQYF. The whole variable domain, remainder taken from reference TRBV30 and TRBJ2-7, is SQTIHQWPATLVQPVGSPLSLECTVEGTSNPNLYWYRQAAGRGLQLLFYSVGIGQISSEVPQNLSASRPQDRQFILSSKKLLLSDSGFYLCAWSTTKRHAEQYFGPGTRLTVT.

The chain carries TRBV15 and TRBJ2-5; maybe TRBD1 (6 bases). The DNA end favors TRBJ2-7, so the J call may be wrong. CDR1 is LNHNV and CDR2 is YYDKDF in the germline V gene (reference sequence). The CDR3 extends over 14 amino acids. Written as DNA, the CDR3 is TGTGCCACCAGCAGAGATCGCAGGGGTTACGAGCAGTACTTC. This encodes CATSRDRRGYEQYF.

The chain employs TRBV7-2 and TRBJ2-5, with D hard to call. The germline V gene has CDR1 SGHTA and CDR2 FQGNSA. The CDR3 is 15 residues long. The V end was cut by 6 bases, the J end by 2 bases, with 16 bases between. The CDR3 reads CASSTSLAVQETQYF. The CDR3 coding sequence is TGTGCCAGCAGTACCAGTTTGGCGGTACAAGAGACCCAGTACTTC.

The CDR3 DNA reads as TGTGCCAACGAACAGGGGGCTGGCTACACCTTC. It translates to CANEQGAGYTF. The genes are TRBV6-6 and TRBJ1-2; 9 bases agree with TRBD1. Germline CDR1 reads MNHNY; CDR2 reads SVGAGI (reference sequence). The CDR3 is made up of 11 amino acids. Trimming at V came to 10 bases and at J to 7 bases, leaving 4 bases not matched to a gene.

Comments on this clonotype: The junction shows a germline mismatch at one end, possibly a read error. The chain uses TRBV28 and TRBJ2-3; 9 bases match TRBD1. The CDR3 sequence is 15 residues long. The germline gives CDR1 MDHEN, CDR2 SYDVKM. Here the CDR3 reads CTSTWGTGNTDTQYF. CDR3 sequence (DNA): TGTACCAGCACCTGGGGGACAGGGAATACAGATACGCAGTATTTT.

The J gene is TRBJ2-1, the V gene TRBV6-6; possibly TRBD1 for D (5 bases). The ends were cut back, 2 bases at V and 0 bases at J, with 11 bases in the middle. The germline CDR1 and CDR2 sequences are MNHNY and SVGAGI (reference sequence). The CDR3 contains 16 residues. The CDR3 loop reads CASSYGAGNSYNEQFF. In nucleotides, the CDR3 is TGTGCCAGCAGTTACGGTGCAGGGAACTCCTACAATGAGCAGTTCTTC.

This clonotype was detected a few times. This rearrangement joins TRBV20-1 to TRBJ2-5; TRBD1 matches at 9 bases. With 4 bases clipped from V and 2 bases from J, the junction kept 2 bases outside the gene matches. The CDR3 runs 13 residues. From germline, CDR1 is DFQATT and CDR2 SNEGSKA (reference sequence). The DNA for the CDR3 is TGCAGTGCTAACAGGGGGCATCAAGAGACCCAGTACTTC. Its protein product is CSANRGHQETQYF.

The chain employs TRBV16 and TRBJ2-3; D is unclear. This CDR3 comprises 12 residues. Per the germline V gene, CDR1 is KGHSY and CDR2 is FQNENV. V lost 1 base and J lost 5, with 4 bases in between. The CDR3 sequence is CASSQWEDTQYF. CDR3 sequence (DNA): TGTGCCAGCAGCCAATGGGAAGATACGCAGTATTTT. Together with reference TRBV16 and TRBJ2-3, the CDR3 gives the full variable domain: GEEVAQTPKHLVRGEGQKAKLYCAPIKGHSYVFWYQQVLKNEFKFLISFQNENVFDETGMPKERFSAKCLPNSPCSLEIQATKLEDSAVYFCASSQWEDTQYFGPGTRLTVL.

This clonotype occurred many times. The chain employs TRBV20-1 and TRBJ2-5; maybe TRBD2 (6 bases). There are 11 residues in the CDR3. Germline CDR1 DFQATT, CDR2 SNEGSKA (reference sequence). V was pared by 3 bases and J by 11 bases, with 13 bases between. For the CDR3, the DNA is TGCAGTGCTAGCCCCGGGACTCCGCAGTACTTC. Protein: CSASPGTPQYF.

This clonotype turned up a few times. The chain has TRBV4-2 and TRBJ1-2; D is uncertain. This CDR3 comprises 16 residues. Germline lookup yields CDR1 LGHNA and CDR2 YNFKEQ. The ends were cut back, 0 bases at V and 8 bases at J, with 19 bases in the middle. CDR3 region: CASSQEKRSPIKGYTF. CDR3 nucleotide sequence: TGTGCCAGCAGCCAAGAAAAGAGATCTCCGATCAAGGGCTACACCTTC.

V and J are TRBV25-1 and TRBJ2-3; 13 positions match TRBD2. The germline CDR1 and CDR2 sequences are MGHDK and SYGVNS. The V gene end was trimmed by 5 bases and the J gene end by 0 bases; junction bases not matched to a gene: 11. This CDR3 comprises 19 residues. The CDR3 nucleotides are TGTGCCAGCAGTACCACTTGGGGACTAGCGGGACTTAGCACAGATACGCAGTATTTT. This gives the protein CASSTTWGLAGLSTDTQYF.

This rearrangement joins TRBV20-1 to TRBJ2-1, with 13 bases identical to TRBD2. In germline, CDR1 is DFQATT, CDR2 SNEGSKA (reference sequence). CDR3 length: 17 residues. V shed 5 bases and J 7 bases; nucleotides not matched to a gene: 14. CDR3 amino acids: CSAGGAGTSGNGNEQFF. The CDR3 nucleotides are TGCAGTGCTGGGGGCGCTGGGACTAGCGGGAATGGTAATGAGCAGTTCTTC.